What follows are 19 T cell receptor beta chains derived from one specimen sequenced in a study of control samples from healthy donors and cancer patients. Only in-frame clones appear in the TCRdb table, and some are missing; sequencing was by immunoSEQ multiplex PCR. The sample includes about 130,000 clones, 90% of them seen just once. Sequences were obtained from blood. The receptors shown here come from a man younger than 35 in good health.

This clone was seen only once. The CDR3 loop reads CASSLRGSGEQFF. The DNA for the CDR3 is TGTGCCAGCAGCTTGCGTGGGTCGGGTGAGCAGTTCTTC. The chain is built from TRBV5-4 and TRBJ2-1; the D is unclear. The CDR3 spans 13 residues. V shed 1 base and J shed 9 bases, with 11 bases lying between them. In germline, CDR1 is SGHNT, CDR2 YYREEE (reference sequence).

This chain connects TRBV6-5 to TRBJ1-5, with D uncertain. The CDR3 is made up of 15 amino acids. Trimming cost V 7 bases and J 3 bases, with 16 bases left between them. Per germline, CDR1 MNHEY and CDR2 SVGAGI. The CDR3 here is CASTLEGLDNQPQHF. CDR3 sequence (DNA): TGTGCCAGCACCCTGGAAGGTCTTGACAATCAGCCCCAGCATTTT.

The V call is TRBV3-1 (or the pseudogene TRBV3-2), the J call TRBJ2-1; D possibly corresponds to TRBD1 (6 bases). Germline CDR1 is LGHDT and CDR2 is YNNKEL (reference sequence). The germline V and J ends were trimmed by 6 bases and 3 bases, with 9 bases remaining between them. The CDR3 runs to 13 residues. CDR3 sequence (DNA): TGTGCCAGCAGTTTACAGGGCTACAATGAGCAGTTCTTC. Residues: CASSLQGYNEQFF.

The chain combines TRBV21-1 with TRBJ2-7; the DNA was not compared with TRBD2, the D call given in the table. TRBV21-1 has pseudogene status. The CDR3 has 18 amino acids. The CDR3 loop is CASSAEWAGTSATYEQYV. In nucleotides, the CDR3 is TGTGCCAGCAGCGCTGAATGGGCCGGGACTAGCGCGACCTACGAGCAGTACGTC.

The CDR3 loop reads CASARDRGPGEKLFF. For the CDR3, the DNA is TGTGCCAGCGCCCGGGACAGGGGTCCCGGGGAAAAACTGTTTTTT. J is TRBJ1-4 and V is TRBV2; 10 bases map to TRBD1. V lost 8 bases, J lost 8 bases, and 11 bases stayed unmatched. Germline-derived CDR1 and CDR2 are SNHLY and FYNNEI. The CDR3 contains 15 residues.

The V and J genes are TRBV28 and TRBJ2-6; D is unclear. V was cut by 5 bases and J by 2 bases, with 4 bases left in between. Germline assignment: CDR1 MDHEN and CDR2 SYDVKM. This CDR3 has 13 residues. CDR3 sequence (DNA): TGTGCCAGCAGTACCCCTGGGGCCAACGTCCTGACTTTC. As protein: CASSTPGANVLTF.

In nucleotides, the CDR3 is TGTGCCAGCAGCTTAGACATCAGACTACCAGGGGTCCTGACTTTC. Residues: CASSLDIRLPGVLTF. This chain joins TRBV11-2 and TRBJ2-6, with D perhaps matching TRBD1 or TRBD2 (5 bases each). The V and J ends lost 0 bases and 13 bases respectively, with 16 bases between them. The CDR3 runs 15 residues. The V gene's germline CDR1 is SGHAT and CDR2 FQNNGV.

V and J are TRBV7-8 and TRBJ2-3; maybe TRBD2 (5 bases). Germline CDR1 SGHVS, CDR2 FQNEAQ. Trimming stripped 3 bases from V and 2 bases from J, with 9 bases between. The CDR3 length is 14 residues. CDR3 sequence: CASSLRVDTDTQYF. The CDR3 DNA reads as TGTGCCAGCAGCTTGAGGGTAGACACAGATACGCAGTATTTT.

Only one count was recorded for this clone. V gene TRBV3-1 (or the pseudogene TRBV3-2) combines with J gene TRBJ1-5; the D gene is possibly TRBD1 (5 bases). V lost 0 bases to trimming and J lost 4 bases, with 10 bases between them. CDR1 LGHDT and CDR2 YNNKEL come from the germline V gene (reference sequence). This CDR3 spans 15 amino acids. The CDR3 loop reads CASSQDVGENQPQHF. The CDR3 DNA reads TGTGCCAGCAGCCAAGATGTGGGGGAAAATCAGCCCCAGCATTTT.

The V and J genes are TRBV3-1 (or the pseudogene TRBV3-2) and TRBJ2-7, with 11 bases that match TRBD1. In germline, CDR1 is LGHDT, CDR2 YNNKEL (reference sequence). The CDR3 is made up of 15 amino acids. V lost 1 base to trimming and J lost 4 bases; unmatched junction nucleotides: 3. CDR3 DNA: TGTGCCAGCAGCCAAGGGACAGGGGGCTGGTACGAGCAGTACGTC. Translation: CASSQGTGGWYEQYV.

This clone was observed a few times. The J gene is TRBJ2-1, the V gene TRBV5-5; TRBD2 agrees at 9 bases. The CDR3 loop spans 17 amino acids. Unmatched junction bases numbered 10, after V lost 4 bases and J lost 2 bases. Per the germline V gene, CDR1 is SGHKS and CDR2 is YYEKEE (reference sequence). The CDR3 DNA reads TGTGCCAGCAGCGATCAACCGGGACTAGCTACCTACAATGAGCAGTTCTTC. Its protein product is CASSDQPGLATYNEQFF.

V gene TRBV12-5 combines with J gene TRBJ1-5, with D maybe TRBD1 (5 bases). CDR1 is LGHNT and CDR2 is FRNRAP in the germline V gene. The germline V and J ends were trimmed by 5 bases and 11 bases, with 31 bases remaining between them. This CDR3 comprises 18 residues. The CDR3 region has the DNA TGTGCTAGTGGTGATACACCCGACGGCAGGGAGAGGGCAAGGGCCCAGCATTTT. The encoded protein is CASGDTPDGRERARAQHF. The full variable domain, rest sourced from reference TRBV12-5 and TRBJ1-5, is DARVTQTPRHKVTEMGQEVTMRCQPILGHNTVFWYRQTMMQGLELLAYFRNRAPLDDSGMPKDRFSAEMPDATLATLKIQPSEPRDSAVYFCASGDTPDGRERARAQHFGDGTRLSIL.

V usage is TRBV6-5 and J usage is TRBJ2-4; no definite D call. CDR3 length: 14 residues. Germline assignment: CDR1 MNHEY and CDR2 SVGAGI. V dropped 5 bases and J dropped 4 bases, with 12 bases sitting between them. CDR3 sequence (DNA): TGTGCCAGCAGTCCATCCGAATCAAAAAACATTCAGTACTTC. It translates to CASSPSESKNIQYF.

The chain links TRBV6-2 or TRBV6-3 to TRBJ2-7; 8 positions agree with TRBD1. The ends lost 4 bases at V and 2 bases at J; junction bases unmatched: 4. CDR3 size: 14 residues. CDR1 MNHEY and CDR2 SVGEGT come from the germline V gene. The CDR3 sequence: CASSFRDRPYEQYF. CDR3 nucleotides: TGTGCCAGCAGTTTCCGGGACAGGCCCTACGAGCAGTACTTC.

This clone showed up just a few times. This chain uses TRBV28 with TRBJ1-1; D is uncertain. V gave up 3 bases and J gave up 1 base, with 9 bases separating them. This CDR3 contains 14 residues. Germline CDR1 is MDHEN and CDR2 is SYDVKM. Here the CDR3 reads CASSFRLRNTEAFF. The CDR3 DNA follows: TGTGCCAGCAGTTTTCGACTTCGGAACACTGAAGCTTTCTTT.

The gene calls are TRBV4-1 and TRBJ2-3; D is possibly TRBD2 (6 bases). In germline, CDR1 is MGHRA, CDR2 YSYEKL. V was trimmed by 2 bases and J by 0 bases, leaving 12 bases between them. There are 16 residues in the CDR3. Here the CDR3 reads CASSQLAHLSTDTQYF. Written as DNA, the CDR3 is TGCGCCAGCAGCCAACTAGCGCATCTCAGCACAGATACGCAGTATTTT.

The chain employs TRBV30 and TRBJ1-5; D is unclear. Germline loops: CDR1 GTSNPN, CDR2 SVGIG (reference sequence). This CDR3 has 14 amino acids. The V and J ends lost 0 bases and 2 bases respectively, with 8 bases between them. The chain's CDR3 is CAWSVLNGNQPQHF. The DNA of the CDR3 is TGTGCCTGGAGTGTACTCAATGGCAATCAGCCCCAGCATTTT.

The V gene is TRBV28, the J gene TRBJ2-3, with TRBD2 matching over 14 bases. The CDR3 length is 18 residues. Per the germline V gene, CDR1 is MDHEN and CDR2 is SYDVKM. V shed 3 bases and J 4 bases; nucleotides not matched to a gene: 9. The CDR3 here is CASSFPRGLAGEADTQYF. The CDR3 nucleotides read TGTGCCAGCAGTTTTCCCCGGGGACTAGCGGGAGAAGCAGATACGCAGTATTTT.

The chain recombines TRBV19 with TRBJ1-2; D gene uncertain. The CDR3 is made up of 14 amino acids. Per the germline V gene, CDR1 is LNHDA and CDR2 is SQIVND (reference sequence). V lost 8 bases and J lost 1, with 14 bases in between. The CDR3 loop is CASGPGNINYGYTF. The CDR3 DNA sequence: TGTGCCAGTGGACCGGGGAACATTAACTATGGCTACACCTTC. The whole variable domain, remainder taken from reference TRBV19 and TRBJ1-2, is DGGITQSPKYLFRKEGQNVTLSCEQNLNHDAMYWYRQDPGQGLRLIYYSQIVNDFQKGDIAEGYSVSREKKESFPLTVTSAQKNPTAFYLCASGPGNINYGYTFGSGTRLTVV.